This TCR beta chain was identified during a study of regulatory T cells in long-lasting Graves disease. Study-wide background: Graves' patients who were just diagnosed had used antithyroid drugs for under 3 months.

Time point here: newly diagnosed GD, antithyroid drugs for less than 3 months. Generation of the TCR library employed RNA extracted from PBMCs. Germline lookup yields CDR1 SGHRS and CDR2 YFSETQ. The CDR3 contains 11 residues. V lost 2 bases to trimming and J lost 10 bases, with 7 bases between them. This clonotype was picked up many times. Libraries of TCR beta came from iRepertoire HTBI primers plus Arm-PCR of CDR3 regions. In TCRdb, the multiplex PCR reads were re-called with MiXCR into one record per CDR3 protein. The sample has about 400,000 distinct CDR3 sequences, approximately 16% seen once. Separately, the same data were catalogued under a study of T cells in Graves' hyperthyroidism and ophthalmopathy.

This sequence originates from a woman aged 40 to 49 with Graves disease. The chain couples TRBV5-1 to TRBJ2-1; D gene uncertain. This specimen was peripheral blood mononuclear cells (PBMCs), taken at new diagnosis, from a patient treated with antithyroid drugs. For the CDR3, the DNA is TGCGCCAGCAGCTTTGACGCAGAGCAGTTCTTC. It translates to CASSFDAEQFF.